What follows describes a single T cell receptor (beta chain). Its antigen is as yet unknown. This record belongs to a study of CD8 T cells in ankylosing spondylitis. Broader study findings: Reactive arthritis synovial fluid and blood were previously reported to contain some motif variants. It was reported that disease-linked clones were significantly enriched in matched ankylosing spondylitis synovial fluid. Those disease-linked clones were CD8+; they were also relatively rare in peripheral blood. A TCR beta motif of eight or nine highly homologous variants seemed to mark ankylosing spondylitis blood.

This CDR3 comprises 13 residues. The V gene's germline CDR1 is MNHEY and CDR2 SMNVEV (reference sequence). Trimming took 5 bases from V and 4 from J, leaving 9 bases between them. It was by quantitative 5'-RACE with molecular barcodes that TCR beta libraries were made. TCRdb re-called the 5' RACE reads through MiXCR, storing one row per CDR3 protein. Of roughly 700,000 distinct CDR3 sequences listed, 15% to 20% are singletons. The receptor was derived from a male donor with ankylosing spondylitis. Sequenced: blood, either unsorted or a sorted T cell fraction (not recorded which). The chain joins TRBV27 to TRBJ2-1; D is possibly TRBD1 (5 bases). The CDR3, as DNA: TGTGCCAGCAGTGTACAGGTATACAATGAGCAGTTCTTC. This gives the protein CASSVQVYNEQFF.